Below, 17 T cell receptor beta chains from the same sample are listed, as sequenced in a study of blood T cell repertoires in COVID-19. TCRdb's copy holds only in-frame clones and misses some; the assay was immunoSEQ multiplex PCR. The table records around 140,000 clones, roughly 90% of them present only once. The source material was peripheral blood. The source is a woman aged 45-65 years with acute or convalescent COVID-19.

The chain links TRBV30 to TRBJ2-2; TRBD1 is a possible D gene (6 bases). The germline V gene has CDR1 GTSNPN and CDR2 SVGIG (reference sequence). This CDR3 has 13 amino acids. The germline V and J ends were trimmed by 0 bases and 4 bases, with 6 bases remaining between them. The DNA of the CDR3 is TGTGCCTGGAGTGTAGGGGGCACCGGGGAGCTGTTTTTT. Translation gives CAWSVGGTGELFF.

V gene TRBV29-1 combines with J gene TRBJ1-2, with D possibly TRBD1 on 5 matching bases. The V and J ends lost 3 bases and 2 bases respectively, with 7 bases between them. The CDR3 covers 12 residues. Germline loops: CDR1 SQVTM, CDR2 ANQGSEA. CDR3 sequence reads: CSVEAGNYGYTF. The CDR3 region has the DNA TGCAGCGTTGAGGCAGGGAACTATGGCTACACCTTC. The full variable domain, completed using reference TRBV29-1 and TRBJ1-2, is SAVISQKPSRDICQRGTSLTIQCQVDSQVTMMFWYRQQPGQSLTLIATANQGSEATYESGFVIDKFPISRPNLTFSTLTVSNMSPEDSSIYLCSVEAGNYGYTFGSGTRLTVV.

The chain couples TRBV5-1 to TRBJ2-2; 8 nucleotides match TRBD1. The CDR3 runs 17 residues. CDR1 is SGHRS and CDR2 is YFSETQ in the germline V gene. V lost 1 base, J lost 6 bases, and 11 bases stayed unmatched. Here the CDR3 reads CASSLTWQGAGAGELFF. The CDR3 region has the DNA TGCGCCAGCAGCTTGACGTGGCAGGGGGCAGGGGCCGGGGAGCTGTTTTTT. Looking up the rest from reference TRBV5-1 and TRBJ2-2 gives the full variable domain: KAGVTQTPRYLIKTRGQQVTLSCSPISGHRSVSWYQQTPGQGLQFLFEYFSETQRNKGNFPGRFSGRQFSNSRSEMNVSTLELGDSALYLCASSLTWQGAGAGELFFGEGSRLTVL.

The chain couples TRBV24-1 to TRBJ2-2, with 9 bases that match TRBD2. CDR1 is KGHDR and CDR2 is SFDVKD in the germline V gene. The CDR3 has 16 residues. V was pared by 1 base and J by 1 base, with 0 bases of the junction left unmatched. The CDR3 sequence: CATSDLLAGNTGELFF. The CDR3 DNA follows: TGTGCCACCAGTGATTTACTAGCGGGGAACACCGGGGAGCTGTTTTTT.

This chain uses TRBV19 with TRBJ1-1; tentatively, D is TRBD1 (6 bases). Trimming left V 5 bases short and J 10 bases short, with 17 bases between. CDR3 length equals 13 residues. CDR1 and CDR2 (germline): LNHDA, SQIVND (reference sequence). The CDR3: CASSPQGKSRAFF. CDR3 in DNA: TGTGCCAGTAGTCCTCAGGGGAAATCTCGAGCTTTCTTT.

The chain recombines TRBV7-9 with TRBJ2-4, with no clear D. The V gene's germline CDR1 is SEHNR and CDR2 FQNEAQ (reference sequence). The CDR3 has 13 amino acids. V lost 5 bases to trimming and J lost 6 bases, with 11 bases between them. CDR3 in amino acids: CASSPPGGNIQYF. The CDR3 nucleotides are TGTGCCAGCAGCCCCCCTGGCGGAAACATTCAGTACTTC.

The rearrangement uses TRBV13 and TRBJ1-1; D not certain. Germline loops: CDR1 PRHDT, CDR2 FYEKMQ (reference sequence). The CDR3 is 15 amino acids. Trimming pared 7 bases from V and 4 bases from J, leaving 19 bases between. The CDR3 sequence is CASKRGGGPSTEAFF. The CDR3 DNA sequence: TGTGCCAGCAAGAGAGGAGGCGGGCCTTCCACTGAAGCTTTCTTT.

In DNA form, the CDR3 reads TGTGCCAGCAGCCAAGATGCCCGGGGGGGAGGAGATACGCAGTATTTT. This codes for CASSQDARGGGDTQYF. The rearrangement links TRBV3-1 (or the pseudogene TRBV3-2) to TRBJ2-3; 8 nucleotides line up with TRBD2. Looked up from germline, CDR1 is LGHDT and CDR2 is YNNKEL (reference sequence). After removal of 0 bases from V and 5 bases from J, the junction contained 7 bases not matched to a gene. This CDR3 has 16 residues.

The V and J genes are TRBV24-1 and TRBJ1-4; TRBD1 matches at 10 bases. The germline V gene encodes CDR1 KGHDR and CDR2 SFDVKD. V lost 4 bases, J lost 7 bases, and 5 bases stayed unmatched. The CDR3 sequence is 15 residues long. Here the CDR3 reads CATSDPGTGAEKLFF. DNA of the CDR3: TGTGCCACCAGTGACCCCGGGACAGGGGCTGAAAAACTGTTTTTT.

This chain uses TRBV30 with TRBJ2-5, with D possibly matching TRBD2 (6 bases). The V gene's germline CDR1 is GTSNPN and CDR2 SVGIG (reference sequence). CDR3 length: 13 amino acids. Trimming left V 2 bases short and J 5 bases short, with 12 bases between. Here the CDR3 reads CAWSLGTSETQYF. The DNA for the CDR3 is TGTGCCTGGAGTTTAGGAACTAGCGAGACCCAGTACTTC. The full variable domain, with the rest looked up from reference TRBV30 and TRBJ2-5, is SQTIHQWPATLVQPVGSPLSLECTVEGTSNPNLYWYRQAAGRGLQLLFYSVGIGQISSEVPQNLSASRPQDRQFILSSKKLLLSDSGFYLCAWSLGTSETQYFGPGTRLLVL.

The V and J genes are TRBV30 and TRBJ1-1; TRBD1 aligns across 7 bases. The V and J ends lost 5 bases and 6 bases, in that order; junction bases with no gene match: 6. This CDR3 has 12 residues. Germline values: CDR1 GTSNPN, CDR2 SVGIG (reference sequence). CDR3 coding DNA: TGTGCCTGGGGTCCAGGGGGGCCTGAAGCTTTCTTT. It translates to CAWGPGGPEAFF.

This sequence joins TRBV12-5 and TRBJ1-2, with D perhaps matching TRBD1 (6 bases). The V gene's germline CDR1 is LGHNT and CDR2 FRNRAP. The CDR3 contains 12 residues. Between the trimmed V and J ends, which lost 6 bases and 13 bases, there was a span of 18 bases. DNA for the CDR3: TGTGCTAGTGGCCAAGACGGGGGGCAGGTCACCTTC. It encodes CASGQDGGQVTF. The full variable domain, its missing parts supplied by reference TRBV12-5 and TRBJ1-2, is DARVTQTPRHKVTEMGQEVTMRCQPILGHNTVFWYRQTMMQGLELLAYFRNRAPLDDSGMPKDRFSAEMPDATLATLKIQPSEPRDSAVYFCASGQDGGQVTFGSGTRLTVV.

This rearrangement joins TRBV7-9 to TRBJ2-7; D not certain. Trimming pared 1 base from V and 0 bases from J, leaving 4 bases between. Germline lookup yields CDR1 SEHNR and CDR2 FQNEAQ (reference sequence). This CDR3 contains 13 residues. The CDR3 DNA reads as TGTGCCAGCAGCTTAGACAGCTCCTACGAGCAGTACTTC. Translating gives CASSLDSSYEQYF.

The chain employs TRBV27 and TRBJ2-2; 10 bases are a match to TRBD2. The germline V gene has CDR1 MNHEY and CDR2 SMNVEV (reference sequence). V lost 2 bases and J lost 6; bases outside the gene matches: 9. The CDR3 runs 17 residues. The CDR3 loop reads CASSLGPRLAGAGELFF. The CDR3 DNA sequence: TGTGCCAGCAGTTTAGGGCCCCGACTAGCGGGCGCCGGGGAGCTGTTTTTT.

The rearrangement uses TRBV6-2 or TRBV6-3 and TRBJ2-3; the match to TRBD2 covers 12 bases. CDR1 is MNHEY, CDR2 SVGEGT, per germline. The CDR3 is 20 amino acids. The ends lost 2 bases at V and 4 bases at J; junction bases unmatched: 16. The CDR3: CASSYPALTGLAGGADTQYF. CDR3 nucleotide sequence: TGTGCCAGCAGTTACCCCGCCCTGACGGGTCTAGCGGGGGGGGCAGATACGCAGTATTTT.

The J gene is TRBJ2-7, the V gene TRBV24-1; TRBD1 might be the D (5 bases). In germline, CDR1 is KGHDR, CDR2 SFDVKD. V was shortened by 3 bases and J by 5 bases, with 13 bases between the two germline ends. The CDR3 is 14 amino acids. The CDR3 reads CATSDRRGPHEQYF. In DNA form, the CDR3 reads TGTGCCACCAGTGATCGTAGGGGCCCCCACGAGCAGTACTTC.

V and J are TRBV27 and TRBJ1-2, with a possible D match to TRBD1 (5 bases). Trimming took off 1 base at V and 2 bases at J, with 11 bases between the two ends. The CDR3 runs to 15 residues. Germline CDR1 and CDR2: MNHEY and SMNVEV (reference sequence). CDR3 loop: CASSLYPGRNYGYTF. The CDR3 coding sequence is TGTGCCAGCAGTTTATACCCAGGGCGGAACTATGGCTACACCTTC.